This T cell receptor beta chain came from a study of OX40 agonist ivuxolimab in advanced cancers. The overall study: Every 2 weeks, patients got intravenous ivuxolimab at one of six dose levels (0.01-10 mg/kg). The group had a mean age of roughly 65 years, ranged from 23 to 79, and was roughly 80% male. Regarding the study as a whole: CD4+ T cells averaged fewer expanded clones than CD8+ T cells.

Per the germline V gene, CDR1 is SNHLY and CDR2 is FYNNEI. V trimming: 9 bases; J trimming: 9 bases; junction bases outside the gene matches: 20. The CDR3 contains 16 residues. Patients were excluded for autoimmune disease history or systemic immunosuppression. Only in-frame clones appear in the TCRdb table, and some are missing; sequencing was by immunoSEQ multiplex PCR. This table has approximately 33,000 clones, over 90% appearing once. Remarks on this clone: Its antigen remains unknown.

The source was CD4+ or CD8+ T cells sorted from blood, collected in a trial of the OX40 agonist ivuxolimab. The chain is built from TRBV2 and TRBJ2-1; 7 nucleotides match TRBD2. This sequence was found in an adult with an advanced solid tumor such as melanoma, head and neck, liver or kidney cancer. CDR3 DNA: TGTGCCAGAAGTAGGGGCTCAGGCCGGGGGGTCAGTGAGCAGTTCTTC. This codes for CARSRGSGRGVSEQFF.